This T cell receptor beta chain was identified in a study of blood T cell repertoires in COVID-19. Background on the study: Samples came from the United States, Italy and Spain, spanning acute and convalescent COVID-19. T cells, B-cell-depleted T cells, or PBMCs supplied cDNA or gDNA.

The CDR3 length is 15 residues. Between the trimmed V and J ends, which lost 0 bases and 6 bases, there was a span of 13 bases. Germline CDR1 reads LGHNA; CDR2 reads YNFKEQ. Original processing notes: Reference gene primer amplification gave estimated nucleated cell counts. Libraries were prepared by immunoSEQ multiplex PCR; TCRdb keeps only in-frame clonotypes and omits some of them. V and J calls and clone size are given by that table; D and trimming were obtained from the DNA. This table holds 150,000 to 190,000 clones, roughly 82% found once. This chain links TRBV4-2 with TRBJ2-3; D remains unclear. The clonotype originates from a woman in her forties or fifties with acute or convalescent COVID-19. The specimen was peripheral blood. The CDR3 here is CASSQDRTQEDTQYF. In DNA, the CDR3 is TGTGCCAGCAGCCAAGATCGAACCCAAGAGGATACGCAGTATTTT.